This TCR beta chain was retrieved from a study of blood T cell repertoires in COVID-19. Study-level information: Sites in the United States, Italy and Spain provided acute and convalescent COVID-19 samples. PBMCs, B-cell-depleted T cells, or T cells were the source of the cDNA or gDNA that made up the material.

The repertoire was sequenced with immunoSEQ multiplex PCR; TCRdb's copy has only in-frame clones and lacks some. Of about 140,000 clones in the sample, roughly 73% were seen once. V was cut by 2 bases and J by 0 bases, with 9 bases left in between. There are 15 residues in the CDR3. Germline V gives CDR1 SGHDT, CDR2 YYEEEE. The sample comprised peripheral blood. The V call is TRBV5-6, the J call TRBJ1-5, with D possibly matching TRBD1 (5 bases). This clonotype was obtained from a woman aged 50 to 60 with active or convalescent COVID-19. The CDR3 is CASSLGATSNQPQHF. DNA for the CDR3: TGTGCCAGCAGCTTAGGGGCGACTAGCAATCAGCCCCAGCATTTT.